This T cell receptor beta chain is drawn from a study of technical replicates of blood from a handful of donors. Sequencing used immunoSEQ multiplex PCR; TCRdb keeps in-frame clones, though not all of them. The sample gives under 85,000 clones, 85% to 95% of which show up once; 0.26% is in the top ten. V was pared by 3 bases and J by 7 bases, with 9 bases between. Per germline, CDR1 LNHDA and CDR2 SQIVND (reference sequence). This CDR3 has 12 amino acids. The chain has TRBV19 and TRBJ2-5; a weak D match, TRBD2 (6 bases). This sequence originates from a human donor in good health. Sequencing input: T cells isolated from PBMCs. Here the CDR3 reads CASSIHGGTQYF. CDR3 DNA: TGTGCCAGTAGTATCCACGGGGGGACCCAGTACTTC.